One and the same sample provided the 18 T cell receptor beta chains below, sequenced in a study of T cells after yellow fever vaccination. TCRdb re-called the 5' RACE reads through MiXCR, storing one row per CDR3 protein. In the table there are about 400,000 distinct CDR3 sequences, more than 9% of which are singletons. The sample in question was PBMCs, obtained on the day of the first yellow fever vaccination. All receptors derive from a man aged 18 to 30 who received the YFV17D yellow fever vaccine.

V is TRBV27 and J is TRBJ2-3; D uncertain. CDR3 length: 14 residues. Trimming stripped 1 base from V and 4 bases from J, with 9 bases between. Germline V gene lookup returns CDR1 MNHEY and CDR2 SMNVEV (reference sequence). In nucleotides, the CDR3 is TGTGCCAGCAGTTTATTGGGCCGGGCAGATACGCAGTATTTT. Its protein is CASSLLGRADTQYF.

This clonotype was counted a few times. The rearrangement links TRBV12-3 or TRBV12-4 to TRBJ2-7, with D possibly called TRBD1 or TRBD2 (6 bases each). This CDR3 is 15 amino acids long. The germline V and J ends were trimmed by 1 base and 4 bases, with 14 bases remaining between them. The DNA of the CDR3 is TGTGCCAGCAGTTTAGGGGGGGCGCCGGGTTACGAGCAGTACTTC. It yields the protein CASSLGGAPGYEQYF.

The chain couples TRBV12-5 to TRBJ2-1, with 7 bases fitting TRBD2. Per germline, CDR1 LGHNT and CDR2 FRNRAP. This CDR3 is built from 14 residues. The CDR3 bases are TGTGCCTCCCCCGGGACTACACTCTACAATGAGCAGTTCTTC. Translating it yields CASPGTTLYNEQFF.

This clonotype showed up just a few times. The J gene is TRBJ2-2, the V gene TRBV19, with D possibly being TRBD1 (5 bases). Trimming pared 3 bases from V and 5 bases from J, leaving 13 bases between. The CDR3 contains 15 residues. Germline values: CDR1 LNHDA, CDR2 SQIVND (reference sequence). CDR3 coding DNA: TGTGCCAGTAGTATTCGTGTGGGGCTAACCGGGGAGCTGTTTTTT. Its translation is CASSIRVGLTGELFF.

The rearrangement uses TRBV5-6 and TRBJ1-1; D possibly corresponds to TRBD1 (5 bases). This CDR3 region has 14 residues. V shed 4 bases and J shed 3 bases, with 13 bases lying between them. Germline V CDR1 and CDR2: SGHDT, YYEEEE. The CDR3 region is CASSPLGGYTEAFF. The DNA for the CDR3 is TGTGCCAGCAGCCCGCTCGGGGGGTACACTGAAGCTTTCTTT.

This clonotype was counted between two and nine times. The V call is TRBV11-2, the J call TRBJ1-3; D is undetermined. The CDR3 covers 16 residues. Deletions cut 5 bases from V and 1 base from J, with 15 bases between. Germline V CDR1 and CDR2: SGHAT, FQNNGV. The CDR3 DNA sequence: TGTGCCAGCAGCCTAAACCCCGGTGGGTCTGGAAACACCATATATTTT. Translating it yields CASSLNPGGSGNTIYF.

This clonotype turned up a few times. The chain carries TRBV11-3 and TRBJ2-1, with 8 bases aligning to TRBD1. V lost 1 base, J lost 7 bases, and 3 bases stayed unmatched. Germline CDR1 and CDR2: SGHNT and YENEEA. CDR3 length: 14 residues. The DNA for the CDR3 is TGTGCCAGCAGCTTAGGGACAGGGTGGAATGAGCAGTTCTTC. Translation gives CASSLGTGWNEQFF.

The CDR3 sequence: CSARGDRGDTEAFF. The DNA for the CDR3 is TGCAGTGCTAGAGGGGACAGGGGCGACACTGAAGCTTTCTTT. The rearrangement uses TRBV20-1 and TRBJ1-1, with 10 positions matching TRBD1. Trimming removed 1 base from V and 3 bases from J; junction bases left unmatched: 2. Germline V CDR1 and CDR2: DFQATT, SNEGSKA (reference sequence). The CDR3 sequence is 14 residues long.

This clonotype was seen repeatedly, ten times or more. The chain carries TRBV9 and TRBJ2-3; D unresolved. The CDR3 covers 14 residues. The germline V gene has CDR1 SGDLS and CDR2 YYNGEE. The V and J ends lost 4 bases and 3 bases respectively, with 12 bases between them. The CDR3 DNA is TGTGCCAGCAGCCTAGACTCCCCAACAGATACGCAGTATTTT. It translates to CASSLDSPTDTQYF. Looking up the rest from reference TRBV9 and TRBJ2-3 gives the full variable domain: DSGVTQTPKHLITATGQRVTLRCSPRSGDLSVYWYQQSLDQGLQFLIQYYNGEERAKGNILERFSAQQFPDLHSELNLSSLELGDSALYFCASSLDSPTDTQYFGPGTRLTVL.

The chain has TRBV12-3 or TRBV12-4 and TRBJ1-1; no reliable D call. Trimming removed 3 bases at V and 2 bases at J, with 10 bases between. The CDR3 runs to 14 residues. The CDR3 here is CASSLTYSNTEAFF. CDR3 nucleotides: TGTGCCAGCAGTTTGACGTACAGTAACACTGAAGCTTTCTTT.

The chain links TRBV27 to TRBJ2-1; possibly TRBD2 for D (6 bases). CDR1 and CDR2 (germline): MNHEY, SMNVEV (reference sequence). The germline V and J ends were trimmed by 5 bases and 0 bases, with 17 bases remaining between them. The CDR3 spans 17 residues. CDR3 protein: CASSPLPPGSSYNEQFF. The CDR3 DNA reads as TGTGCCAGCAGTCCCCTACCCCCCGGGAGCTCCTACAATGAGCAGTTCTTC.

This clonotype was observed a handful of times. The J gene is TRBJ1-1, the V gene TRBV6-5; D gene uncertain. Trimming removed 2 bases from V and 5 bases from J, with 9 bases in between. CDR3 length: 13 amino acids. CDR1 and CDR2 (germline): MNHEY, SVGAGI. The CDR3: CASSYTRETEAFF. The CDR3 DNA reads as TGTGCCAGCAGTTACACACGGGAAACTGAAGCTTTCTTT.

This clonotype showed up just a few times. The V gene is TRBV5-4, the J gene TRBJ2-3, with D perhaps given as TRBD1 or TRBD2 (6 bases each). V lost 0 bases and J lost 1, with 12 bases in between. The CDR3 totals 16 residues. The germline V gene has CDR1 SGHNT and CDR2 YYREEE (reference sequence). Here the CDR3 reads CASSLEEGEGTDTQYF. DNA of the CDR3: TGTGCCAGCAGCTTGGAGGAGGGGGAGGGCACAGATACGCAGTATTTT.

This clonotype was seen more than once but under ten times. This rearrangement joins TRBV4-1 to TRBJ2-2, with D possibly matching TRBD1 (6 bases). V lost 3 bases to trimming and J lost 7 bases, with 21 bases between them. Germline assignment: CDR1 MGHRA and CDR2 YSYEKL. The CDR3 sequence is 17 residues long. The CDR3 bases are TGCGCCAGCAGCCAGGCCATATACAGGGCTGGAGGCGGGGAGCTGTTTTTT. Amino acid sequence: CASSQAIYRAGGGELFF.

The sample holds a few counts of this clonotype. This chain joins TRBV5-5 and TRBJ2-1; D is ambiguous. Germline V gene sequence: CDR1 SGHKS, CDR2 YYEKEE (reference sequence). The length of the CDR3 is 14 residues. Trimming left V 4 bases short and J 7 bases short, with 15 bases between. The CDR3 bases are TGTGCCAGCAGCCCCCCGTTCAGGCCGAATGAGCAGTTCTTC. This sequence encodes CASSPPFRPNEQFF.

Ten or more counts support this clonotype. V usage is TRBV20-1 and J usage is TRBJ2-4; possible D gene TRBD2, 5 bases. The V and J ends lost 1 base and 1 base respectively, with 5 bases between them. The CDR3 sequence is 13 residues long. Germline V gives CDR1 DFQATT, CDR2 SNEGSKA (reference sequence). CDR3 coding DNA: TGCAGTGCTAGAGGAGGGGCCAAAAACATTCAGTACTTC. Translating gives CSARGGAKNIQYF.

This chain's CDR3 is CASSHPTYRDNSPLHF. In DNA, the CDR3 is TGTGCCAGCAGCCACCCAACTTACAGGGACAATTCACCCCTCCACTTT. The rearrangement uses TRBV4-2 and TRBJ1-6, with D perhaps TRBD1 (6 bases). The CDR3 extends over 16 amino acids. In germline, CDR1 is LGHNA, CDR2 YNFKEQ. Trimming shortened V by 3 bases and J by 7 bases, and 16 bases separated the two germline ends.

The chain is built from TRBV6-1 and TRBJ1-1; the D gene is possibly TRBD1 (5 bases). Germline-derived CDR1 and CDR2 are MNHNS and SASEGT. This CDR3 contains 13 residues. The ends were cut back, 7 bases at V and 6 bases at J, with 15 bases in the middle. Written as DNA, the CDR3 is TGTGCCAGCATCCGGGGGGGGTCGGCTGAAGCTTTCTTT. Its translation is CASIRGGSAEAFF.